This T cell receptor (beta chain) stems from a study of T cell repertoires in cytomegalovirus infection. At the level of the study: Evidence of both CMV infection and a matching HLA type came from public TCR beta signatures.

CDR3 size: 17 residues. Germline V CDR1 and CDR2: DFQATT, SNEGSKA (reference sequence). The trim removed 3 bases at V and 4 bases at J, leaving 13 bases unmatched. Regarding the study as a whole: People with CMV and the relevant HLA were identified by cumulative public TCR beta family frequency. The response measured ex vivo was dominated by TCR beta clonotypes (HLA-C-restricted and CMV-specific).

On this clonotype: The antigen is not known.

Using its own MiXCR run on the reads, TCRdb lists one record per CDR3 protein. The sample holds 150,000 to 200,000 distinct CDR3 sequences; 28% are singletons and the top ten take about 31%. The sample consisted of PBMCs. The clonotype originates from a human donor in good health (CMV status not recorded). Some clones in this sample may be carry-over from other donors' samples. The chain links TRBV20-1 to TRBJ2-3; 10 bases are a match to TRBD2. DNA for the CDR3: TGCAGTGCTAGTGAGGCCTTAAGCGGGGGGGGCTCAGATACGCAGTATTTT. Translated, it gives CSASEALSGGGSDTQYF.